This TCR beta chain was captured in a study of T cell responses to AZD1222 COVID-19 vaccine. Across the study: Pooling covered second doses at about 4 or about 12 weeks.

Note on this clone: No antigen is known for it.

V was trimmed by 2 bases and J by 4 bases, leaving 6 bases between them. Germline V gives CDR1 KGHSH, CDR2 LQKENI. The CDR3 has 13 amino acids. The method was immunoSEQ multiplex PCR; TCRdb's version includes in-frame clones alone and lacks a portion of them. The sample records over 95,000 clones, about 89% being singletons. Study observations and caveats: Repertoires were obtained solely post-peak T cell response. Regions 160-218 and 743-854 held dominance among vaccine-associated CD4 TCRs, which spanned spike.

This clonotype originated in an adult in good health. The J gene is TRBJ1-3, the V gene TRBV18, with unresolved D. The sample consisted of peripheral blood, taken on day 0 of AZD1222 vaccination. The CDR3 bases are TGTGCCAGCTCACCAGGGAACGGAAACACCATATATTTT. This encodes CASSPGNGNTIYF.